The 23 T cell receptor beta chains reported below all come from one sample, sequenced in a study of T cells after somatic rescue of genetic block. Sequencing used immunoSEQ multiplex PCR; TCRdb keeps in-frame clones, though not all of them. The table shows fewer than 15,000 clones, with roughly three quarters occurring only once. Material: peripheral blood mononuclear cells (PBMCs). These receptor sequences come from a boy younger than 18.

This clone was found a few times. This chain connects TRBV2 to TRBJ1-5; D gene unclear. V dropped 4 bases and J dropped 4 bases, with 11 bases sitting between them. This CDR3 has 14 residues. Germline lookup yields CDR1 SNHLY and CDR2 FYNNEI. The CDR3 is CASSVGLTNQPQHF. CDR3 bases: TGTGCCAGCAGTGTAGGGCTGACTAATCAGCCCCAGCATTTT.

V is TRBV6-5 and J is TRBJ2-7; maybe TRBD2 (6 bases). The CDR3 totals 15 residues. V dropped 7 bases and J dropped 0 bases, with 16 bases sitting between them. CDR1 and CDR2 (germline): MNHEY, SVGAGI. CDR3 bases: TGTGCCAGCAACCCTGCGGGGTACTCCTCCTACGAGCAGTACTTC. It yields the protein CASNPAGYSSYEQYF.

The sample holds one count of this clone. The CDR3, as DNA: TGTGCCAGCAGTTTCAAGGGAGACGGGACCCAGTACTTC. Protein product: CASSFKGDGTQYF. The chain combines TRBV27 with TRBJ2-5, with D possibly TRBD2 on 5 matching bases. This CDR3 region has 13 residues. Germline V gene data show CDR1 as MNHEY and CDR2 as SMNVEV (reference sequence). Deletions cut 3 bases from V and 7 bases from J, with 12 bases between.

The V and J genes are TRBV5-1 and TRBJ2-5; D might be TRBD1 or TRBD2, each matching 5 bases. Germline CDR1 is SGHRS and CDR2 is YFSETQ. Between the trimmed V and J ends, which lost 4 bases and 1 base, there was a span of 11 bases. This CDR3 spans 14 amino acids. The CDR3 protein is CASSDGALQETQYF. The CDR3 DNA is TGCGCCAGCAGCGACGGGGCACTCCAAGAGACCCAGTACTTC.

The chain carries TRBV11-2 and TRBJ1-5; D is unresolved. The V gene lost 1 base and the J gene lost 0 bases, with 7 bases spanning the gap. Germline V lookup: CDR1 SGHAT, CDR2 FQNNGV. The CDR3 covers 15 residues. CDR3 nucleotides: TGTGCCAGCAGCTTAGGCAGCCATAGCAATCAGCCCCAGCATTTT. Translated: CASSLGSHSNQPQHF.

The chain has TRBV4-1 and TRBJ2-3, with TRBD1 matching 9 bases. The germline CDR1 and CDR2 sequences are MGHRA and YSYEKL. J lost 11 bases, V lost 0 bases, and 3 bases had no gene match. This CDR3 comprises 13 residues. The CDR3 DNA follows: TGCGCCAGCAGCCAAGAAAGGACAGGGGTGCAGTATTTT. Its translation: CASSQERTGVQYF.

This chain connects TRBV5-6 to TRBJ2-7; 9 nucleotides align to TRBD1. This CDR3 spans 15 amino acids. From germline, CDR1 is SGHDT and CDR2 YYEEEE. V lost 2 bases to trimming and J lost 1 base; unmatched junction nucleotides: 4. CDR3 in amino acids: CASSLGDRESYEQYF. The CDR3, as DNA: TGTGCCAGCAGCTTAGGGGACAGGGAGTCCTACGAGCAGTACTTC. The full variable domain, in which reference TRBV5-6 and TRBJ2-7 provide the parts outside the CDR3, is DAGVTQSPTHLIKTRGQQVTLRCSPKSGHDTVSWYQQALGQGPQFIFQYYEEEERQRGNFPDRFSGHQFPNYSSELNVNALLLGDSALYLCASSLGDRESYEQYFGPGTRLTVT.

The CDR3 spells CASSRKNRKTYGYTF. The CDR3, as DNA: TGCGCCAGCAGCCGAAAGAACCGAAAGACCTATGGCTACACCTTC. The gene calls are TRBV4-1 and TRBJ1-2; D unresolved. Germline V gives CDR1 MGHRA, CDR2 YSYEKL. This CDR3 comprises 15 residues. Trimming left V 4 bases short and J 4 bases short, with 16 bases between.

The J gene is TRBJ2-1, the V gene TRBV10-3, with D maybe TRBD1 (6 bases). The CDR3 loop spans 17 amino acids. Germline assignment: CDR1 ENHRY and CDR2 SYGVKD. The ends were cut back, 3 bases at V and 3 bases at J, with 18 bases in the middle. CDR3 in DNA: TGTGCCATCAGTGACTCGCCTGGGGGCGGAATCTACAATGAGCAGTTCTTC. This codes for CAISDSPGGGIYNEQFF.

The chain joins TRBV5-1 to TRBJ2-1; no definite D call. Trimming left V 3 bases short and J 3 bases short, with 10 bases between. The CDR3 has 14 amino acids. Germline-derived CDR1 and CDR2 are SGHRS and YFSETQ. CDR3 amino acids: CASSSTLGYNEQFF. The CDR3 DNA reads TGCGCCAGCAGCTCAACATTGGGCTACAATGAGCAGTTCTTC.

The V and J genes are TRBV27 and TRBJ1-5, with D possibly being TRBD1 (6 bases). V was cut by 5 bases and J by 4 bases, with 12 bases left in between. The length of the CDR3 is 14 residues. Per the germline V gene, CDR1 is MNHEY and CDR2 is SMNVEV (reference sequence). The CDR3 nucleotides are TGTGCCAGCAGTGAACAGGGCGGGAATCAGCCCCAGCATTTT. Translation: CASSEQGGNQPQHF.

This clone has only a few counts. This chain connects TRBV11-2 to TRBJ2-7; tentatively, D is TRBD2 (5 bases). The CDR3 is made up of 14 amino acids. Germline-derived CDR1 and CDR2 are SGHAT and FQNNGV. Deletions cut 4 bases from V and 0 bases from J, with 10 bases between. CDR3 residues: CASSSRTFSYEQYF. CDR3 DNA sequence: TGTGCCAGCAGCTCCCGGACTTTCTCCTACGAGCAGTACTTC.

The rearrangement uses TRBV2 and TRBJ1-1, with a weak D call TRBD1 (5 bases). CDR1 is SNHLY, CDR2 FYNNEI, per germline. Trimming pared 9 bases from V and 5 bases from J, leaving 13 bases between. CDR3 size: 12 residues. CDR3: CARSKGKTEAFF. DNA for the CDR3: TGTGCCAGATCAAAGGGGAAGACTGAAGCTTTCTTT. The complete variable domain, with remaining parts taken from reference TRBV2 and TRBJ1-1, reads EPEVTQTPSHQVTQMGQEVILRCVPISNHLYFYWYRQILGQKVEFLVSFYNNEISEKSEIFDDQFSVERPDGSNFTLKIRSTKLEDSAMYFCARSKGKTEAFFGQGTRLTVV.

The rearrangement uses TRBV4-1 and TRBJ2-7; 10 bases match TRBD1. V gave up 0 bases and J gave up 2 bases; unmatched junction bases: 10. CDR3 length: 18 amino acids. Germline CDR1 and CDR2: MGHRA and YSYEKL. Written as DNA, the CDR3 is TGCGCCAGCAGCCAAGAAGGACCGGACAGGGGGTACCCCTACGAGCAGTACTTC. Amino acids: CASSQEGPDRGYPYEQYF.

The chain is built from TRBV6-5 and TRBJ2-7, with 9 bases matching TRBD1. J lost 4 bases, V lost 9 bases, and 7 bases had no gene match. The CDR3 extends over 13 amino acids. Germline-derived CDR1 and CDR2 are MNHEY and SVGAGI. The DNA of the CDR3 is TGTGCCAGGCGACGGGACAGGGAGTACGAGCAGTACTTC. It specifies CARRRDREYEQYF.

This clone was seen just once. This chain connects TRBV7-2 to TRBJ1-5; D is perhaps TRBD1 (5 bases). V was trimmed by 3 bases and J by 6 bases, leaving 12 bases between them. CDR3 length equals 14 residues. Per the germline V gene, CDR1 is SGHTA and CDR2 is FQGNSA. CDR3 sequence reads: CASSLRGAIQPQHF. CDR3 DNA: TGTGCCAGCAGCTTGAGGGGTGCAATTCAGCCCCAGCATTTT.

The chain employs TRBV5-6 and TRBJ2-5; D might be TRBD2 (5 bases). Between the trimmed V and J ends, which lost 0 bases and 1 base, there was a span of 7 bases. The CDR3 consists of 14 residues. Germline CDR1 is SGHDT and CDR2 is YYEEEE. The CDR3 loop is CASSLVSAQETQYF. The CDR3 DNA sequence: TGTGCCAGCAGCTTGGTTAGCGCCCAAGAGACCCAGTACTTC.

This clone has only a few counts. This chain links TRBV5-1 with TRBJ1-1, with a tentative D call TRBD1 (5 bases). Trimming shortened V by 0 bases and J by 4 bases, and 13 bases separated the two germline ends. Germline assignment: CDR1 SGHRS and CDR2 YFSETQ. The CDR3 totals 15 residues. The CDR3 nucleotides are TGCGCCAGCAGCTTGGTGGGACCTGAGGTCACTGAAGCTTTCTTT. Translating gives CASSLVGPEVTEAFF.

V gene TRBV18 combines with J gene TRBJ2-5, with TRBD1 matching 9 bases. Germline-derived CDR1 and CDR2 are KGHSH and LQKENI. The CDR3 consists of 15 residues. With 3 bases clipped from V and 3 bases from J, the junction kept 5 bases outside the gene matches. The CDR3 nucleotides read TGTGCCAGCTCACCGGTCCGGGACAGGGAAGAGACCCAGTACTTC. Its protein product is CASSPVRDREETQYF.

A few counts support this clone. In DNA, the CDR3 is TGCAGCGTTGGGCGGCACAATGGCTACGAGCAGTACTTC. Translated: CSVGRHNGYEQYF. The V call is TRBV29-1, the J call TRBJ2-7, with D hard to call. The V end was cut by 4 bases, the J end by 3 bases, with 13 bases between. The germline CDR1 and CDR2 sequences are SQVTM and ANQGSEA. The CDR3 has 13 amino acids.

The chain joins TRBV27 to TRBJ2-7, with D possibly being TRBD1 (7 bases). The germline CDR1 and CDR2 sequences are MNHEY and SMNVEV (reference sequence). V lost 1 base and J lost 3, with 13 bases in between. There are 15 residues in the CDR3. The CDR3 spells CASSLLSRGVYEQYF. CDR3 in DNA: TGTGCCAGCAGTTTATTGTCCAGGGGGGTCTACGAGCAGTACTTC.

V usage is TRBV28 and J usage is TRBJ2-3, with TRBD1 matching 9 bases. CDR1 and CDR2 (germline): MDHEN, SYDVKM. This CDR3 has 15 amino acids. Germline trimming cut 6 bases from V and 5 bases from J; bases unmatched to any gene: 9. The CDR3 DNA reads TGTGCCAGCAGATCCGGGACAGGGCTAATAGATACGCAGTATTTT. Translated: CASRSGTGLIDTQYF.

This clone was detected only a few times. This chain's CDR3 is CAWSDGAGISVEQYF. The CDR3 region has the DNA TGTGCCTGGAGTGATGGGGCAGGGATATCGGTCGAGCAGTACTTC. The chain couples TRBV30 to TRBJ2-7; D possibly corresponds to TRBD1 (5 bases). The V end was cut by 1 base, the J end by 6 bases, with 19 bases between. The V gene's germline CDR1 is GTSNPN and CDR2 SVGIG (reference sequence). The CDR3 sequence is 15 residues long.